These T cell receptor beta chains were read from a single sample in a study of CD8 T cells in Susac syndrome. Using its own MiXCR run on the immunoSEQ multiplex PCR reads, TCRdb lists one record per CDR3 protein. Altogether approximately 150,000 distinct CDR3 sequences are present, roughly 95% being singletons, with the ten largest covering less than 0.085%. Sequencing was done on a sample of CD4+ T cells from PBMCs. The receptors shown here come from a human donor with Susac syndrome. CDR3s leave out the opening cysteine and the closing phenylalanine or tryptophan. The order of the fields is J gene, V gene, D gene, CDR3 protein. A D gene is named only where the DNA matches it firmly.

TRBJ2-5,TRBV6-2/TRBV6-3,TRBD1,ASSAREDRGETQY
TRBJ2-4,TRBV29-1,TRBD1,SVGRPGQGGLD
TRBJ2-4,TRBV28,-,ASSTWGGRTDIQY
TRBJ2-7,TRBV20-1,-,SARRLSASEQY
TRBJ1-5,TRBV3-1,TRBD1,ASSQTGGSQPQH
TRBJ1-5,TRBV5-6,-,ASSLRGYGSQPQH
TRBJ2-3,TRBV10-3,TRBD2,AISDLAGGIDTQY
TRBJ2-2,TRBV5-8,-,ASFPGVLITGELF
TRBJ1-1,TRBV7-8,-,ASSLNTEAF
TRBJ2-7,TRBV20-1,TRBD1,SARDRGYEQY
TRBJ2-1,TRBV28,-,ASSLREQF
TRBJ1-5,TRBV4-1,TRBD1,ASSQDGGGGGQPQH
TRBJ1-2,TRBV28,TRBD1,ASSVGQPSYT
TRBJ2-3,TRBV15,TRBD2,ATSRAGGITDTQY
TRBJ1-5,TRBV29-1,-,SVQAGGNQPQH
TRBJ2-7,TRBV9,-,ASSVGLGEAYEQY
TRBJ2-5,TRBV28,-,ASKSGQNQETQY
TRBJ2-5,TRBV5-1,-,ASSLEVGPQETQY
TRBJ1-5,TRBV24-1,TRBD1,ATSEGSDRDPSQPQH
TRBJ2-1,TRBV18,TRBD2,ASSGLAGGDNEQF
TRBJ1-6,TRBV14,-,ASSQENYDPLH
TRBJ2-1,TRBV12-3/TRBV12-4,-,ASSPDDGGDEQF
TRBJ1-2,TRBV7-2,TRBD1,ASSVSPQGYGYT
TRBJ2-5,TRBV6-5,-,ASSKTVQETQY
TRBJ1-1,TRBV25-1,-,ASSFGQPNTEAF
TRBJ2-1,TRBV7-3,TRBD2,ASSSGLAVYNEQF
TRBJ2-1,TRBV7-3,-,ASSQTRDDNEQF
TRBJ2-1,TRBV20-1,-,SANFLEEQF
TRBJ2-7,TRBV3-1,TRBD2,ASSHRSGSPYEQY
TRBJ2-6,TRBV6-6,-,ASSNQDSGANVLT
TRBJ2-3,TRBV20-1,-,SASGRPDTQY
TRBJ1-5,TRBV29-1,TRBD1,SVGTGSNQPQH
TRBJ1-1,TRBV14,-,ASSQWGGLTEAF
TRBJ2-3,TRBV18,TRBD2,ASSPAGGSDTQY
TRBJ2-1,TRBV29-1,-,SVVRDRTEQF
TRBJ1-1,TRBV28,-,ASGTGGNTEAF
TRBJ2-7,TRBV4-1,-,ASSQEEGLYEQY
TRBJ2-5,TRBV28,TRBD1,ASSSPRGQETQY
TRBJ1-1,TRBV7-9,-,ASSFLAGDTEAF
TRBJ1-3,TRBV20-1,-,SAAWAGNTIY
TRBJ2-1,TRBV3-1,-,ASSQTLASSYNEQF
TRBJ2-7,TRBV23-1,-,ASRILHYEQY
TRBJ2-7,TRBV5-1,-,ASSLARSSSYEQY
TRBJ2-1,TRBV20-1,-,SAIGGLVGNEQF
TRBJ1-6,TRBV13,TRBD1,ASSQQGNSPLH
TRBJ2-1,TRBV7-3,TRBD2,ASSYGTNHNEQF
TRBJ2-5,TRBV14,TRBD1,ASSQDWGQGWGIQETQY
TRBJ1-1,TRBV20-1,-,SATVSLLNTEAF
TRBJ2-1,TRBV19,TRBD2,ASSLTSGHYNEQF
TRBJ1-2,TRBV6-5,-,ASSSTQLPRYGYT
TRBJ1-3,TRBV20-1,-,SARVVDRSSGNTIY
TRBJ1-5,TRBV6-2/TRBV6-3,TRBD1,ASSLPRDRGRSNQPQH